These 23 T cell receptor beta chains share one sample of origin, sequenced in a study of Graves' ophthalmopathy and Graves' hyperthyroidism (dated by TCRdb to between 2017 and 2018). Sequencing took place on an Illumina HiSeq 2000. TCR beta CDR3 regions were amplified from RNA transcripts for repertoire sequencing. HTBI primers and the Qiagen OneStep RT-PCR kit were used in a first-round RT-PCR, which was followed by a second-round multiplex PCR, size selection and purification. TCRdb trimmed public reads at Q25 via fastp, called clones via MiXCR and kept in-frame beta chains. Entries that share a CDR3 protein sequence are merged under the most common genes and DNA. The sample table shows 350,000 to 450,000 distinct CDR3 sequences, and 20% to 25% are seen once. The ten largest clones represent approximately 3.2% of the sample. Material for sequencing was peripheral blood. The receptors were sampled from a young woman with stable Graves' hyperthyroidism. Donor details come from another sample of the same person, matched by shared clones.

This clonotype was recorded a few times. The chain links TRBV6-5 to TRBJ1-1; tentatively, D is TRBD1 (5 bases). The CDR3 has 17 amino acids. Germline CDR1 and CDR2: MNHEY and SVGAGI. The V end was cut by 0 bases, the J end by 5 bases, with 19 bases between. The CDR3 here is CASSYSRPTAIGTEAFF. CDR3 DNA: TGTGCCAGCAGTTACTCCCGCCCGACAGCGATAGGGACTGAAGCTTTCTTT.

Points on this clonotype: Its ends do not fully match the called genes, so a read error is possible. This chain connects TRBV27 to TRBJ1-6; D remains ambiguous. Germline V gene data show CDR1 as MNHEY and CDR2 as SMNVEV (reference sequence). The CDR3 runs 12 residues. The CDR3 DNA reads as TGTGCCAGCAGTTCTTTGGACCGCCGCCTCCATTTT. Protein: CASSSLDRRLHF.

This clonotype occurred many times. The CDR3 spells CASSIRAGMTGELFF. In DNA form, the CDR3 reads TGTGCCAGTAGTATCCGAGCGGGTATGACCGGGGAGCTGTTTTTT. V and J are TRBV19 and TRBJ2-2; D may be TRBD2 (6 bases). Trimming removed 3 bases at V and 5 bases at J, with 13 bases between. From germline, CDR1 is LNHDA and CDR2 SQIVND (reference sequence). CDR3 length: 15 amino acids.

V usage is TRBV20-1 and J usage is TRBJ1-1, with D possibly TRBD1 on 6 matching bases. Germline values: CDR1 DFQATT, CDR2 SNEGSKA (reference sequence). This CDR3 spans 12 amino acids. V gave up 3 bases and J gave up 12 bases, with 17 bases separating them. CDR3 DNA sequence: TGCAGTGCTAGTACTTCAGGGGAAACACCTTTCTTT. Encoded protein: CSASTSGETPFF.

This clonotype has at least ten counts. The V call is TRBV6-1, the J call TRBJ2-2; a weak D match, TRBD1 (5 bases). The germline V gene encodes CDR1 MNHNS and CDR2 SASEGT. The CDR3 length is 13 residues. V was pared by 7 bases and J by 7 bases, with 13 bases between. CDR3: CASTKGPGGELFF. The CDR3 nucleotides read TGTGCCAGCACGAAGGGGCCGGGCGGGGAGCTGTTTTTT.

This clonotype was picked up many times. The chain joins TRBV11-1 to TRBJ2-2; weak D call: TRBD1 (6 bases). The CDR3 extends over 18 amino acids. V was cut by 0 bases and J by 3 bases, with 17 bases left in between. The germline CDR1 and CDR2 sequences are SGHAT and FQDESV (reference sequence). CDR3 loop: CASSLALPGTYHTGELFF. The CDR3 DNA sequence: TGTGCCAGCAGCTTAGCGCTCCCTGGGACATACCACACCGGGGAGCTGTTTTTT.

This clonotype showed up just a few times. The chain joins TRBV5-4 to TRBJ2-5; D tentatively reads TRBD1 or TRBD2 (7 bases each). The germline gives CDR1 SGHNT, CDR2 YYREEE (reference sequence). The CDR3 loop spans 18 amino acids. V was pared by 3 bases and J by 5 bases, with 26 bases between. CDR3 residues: CASSSDGEGAVFWETQYF. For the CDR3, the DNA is TGTGCCAGCAGCTCCGACGGGGAGGGGGCGGTGTTTTGGGAGACCCAGTACTTC.

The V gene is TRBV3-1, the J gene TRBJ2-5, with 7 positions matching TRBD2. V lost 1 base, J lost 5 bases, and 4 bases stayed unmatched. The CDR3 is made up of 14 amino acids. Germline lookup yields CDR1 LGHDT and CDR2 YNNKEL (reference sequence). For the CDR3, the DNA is TGTGCCAGCAGCCAAGTTGGGGGGGAGGAGACCCAGTACTTC. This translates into CASSQVGGEETQYF.

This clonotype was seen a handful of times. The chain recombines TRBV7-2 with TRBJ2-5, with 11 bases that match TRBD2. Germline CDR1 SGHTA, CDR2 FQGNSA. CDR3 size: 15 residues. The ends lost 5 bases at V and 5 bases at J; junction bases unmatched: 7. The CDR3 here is CASSMTSGVRETQYF. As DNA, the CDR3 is TGTGCCAGCAGCATGACTAGCGGGGTCCGGGAGACCCAGTACTTC.

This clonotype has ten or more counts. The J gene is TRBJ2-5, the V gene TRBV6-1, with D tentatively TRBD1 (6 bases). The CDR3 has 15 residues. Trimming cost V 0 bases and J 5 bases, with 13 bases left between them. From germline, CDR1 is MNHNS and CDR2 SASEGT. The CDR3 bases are TGTGCCAGCAGTGAAGCGGCAGGGGTAAAGGAGACCCAGTACTTC. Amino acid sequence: CASSEAAGVKETQYF.

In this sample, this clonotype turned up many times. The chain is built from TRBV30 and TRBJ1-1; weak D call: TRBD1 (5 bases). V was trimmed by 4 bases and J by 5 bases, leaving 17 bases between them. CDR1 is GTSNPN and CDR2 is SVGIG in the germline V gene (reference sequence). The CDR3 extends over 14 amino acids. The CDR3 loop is CAWTPRGDGTEAFF. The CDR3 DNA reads TGTGCCTGGACCCCTCGGGGGGATGGGACTGAAGCTTTCTTT.

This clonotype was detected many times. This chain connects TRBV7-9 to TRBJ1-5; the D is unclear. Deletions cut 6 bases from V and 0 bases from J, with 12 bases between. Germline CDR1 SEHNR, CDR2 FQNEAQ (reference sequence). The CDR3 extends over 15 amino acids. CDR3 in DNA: TGTGCCAGCAGTTCAGAGATGGATAGCAATCAGCCCCAGCATTTT. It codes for CASSSEMDSNQPQHF. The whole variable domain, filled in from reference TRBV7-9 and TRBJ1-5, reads DTGVSQNPRHKITKRGQNVTFRCDPISEHNRLYWYRQTLGQGPEFLTYFQNEAQLEKSRLLSDRFSAERPKGSFSTLEIQRTEQGDSAMYLCASSSEMDSNQPQHFGDGTRLSIL.

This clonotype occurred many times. The chain's CDR3 is CASSGQFSYEQYF. Here the CDR3 DNA reads TGTGCCAGCAGTGGACAGTTCTCCTACGAGCAGTACTTC. V usage is TRBV27 and J usage is TRBJ2-7, with D possibly being TRBD1 (6 bases). With 5 bases removed from V and 0 bases from J, the gap between germline ends came to 8 bases. CDR1 is MNHEY and CDR2 is SMNVEV in the germline V gene (reference sequence). This CDR3 is built from 13 residues.

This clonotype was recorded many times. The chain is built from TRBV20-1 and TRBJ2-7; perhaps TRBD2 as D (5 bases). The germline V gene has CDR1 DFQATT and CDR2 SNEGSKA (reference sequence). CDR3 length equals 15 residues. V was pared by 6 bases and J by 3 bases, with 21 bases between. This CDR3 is CSALPRERLGYEQYF. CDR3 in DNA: TGCAGTGCCTTACCCCGGGAACGACTGGGCTACGAGCAGTACTTC.

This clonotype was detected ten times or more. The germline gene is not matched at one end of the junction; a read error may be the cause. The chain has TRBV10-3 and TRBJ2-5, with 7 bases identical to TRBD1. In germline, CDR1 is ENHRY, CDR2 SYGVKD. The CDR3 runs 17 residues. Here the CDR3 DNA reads TGTGCCATCAATGAGCTCCCGGGACAGACCTTACAAGAGACCCAGTACTTC. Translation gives CAINELPGQTLQETQYF.

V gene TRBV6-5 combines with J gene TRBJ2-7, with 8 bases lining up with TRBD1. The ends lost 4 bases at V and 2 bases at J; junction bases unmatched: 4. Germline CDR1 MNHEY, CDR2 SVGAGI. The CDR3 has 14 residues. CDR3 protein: CASSWTGSAYEQYF. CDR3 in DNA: TGTGCCAGCAGTTGGACAGGGTCGGCCTACGAGCAGTACTTC.

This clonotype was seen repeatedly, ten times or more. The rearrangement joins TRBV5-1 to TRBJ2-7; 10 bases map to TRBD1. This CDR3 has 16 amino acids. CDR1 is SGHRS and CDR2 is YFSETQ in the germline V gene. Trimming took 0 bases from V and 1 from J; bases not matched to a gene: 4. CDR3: CASSLERDRGSYEQYF. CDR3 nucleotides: TGCGCCAGCAGCTTGGAAAGGGACAGGGGATCCTACGAGCAGTACTTC. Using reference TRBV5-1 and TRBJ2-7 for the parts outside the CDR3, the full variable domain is KAGVTQTPRYLIKTRGQQVTLSCSPISGHRSVSWYQQTPGQGLQFLFEYFSETQRNKGNFPGRFSGRQFSNSRSEMNVSTLELGDSALYLCASSLERDRGSYEQYFGPGTRLTVT.

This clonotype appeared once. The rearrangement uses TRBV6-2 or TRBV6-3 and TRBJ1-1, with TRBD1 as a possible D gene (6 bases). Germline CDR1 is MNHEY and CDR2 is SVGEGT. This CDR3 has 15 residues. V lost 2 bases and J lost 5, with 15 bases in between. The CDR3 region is CASSYGGGAGTEAFF. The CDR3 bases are TGTGCCAGCAGTTACGGTGGGGGGGCTGGAACTGAAGCTTTCTTT.

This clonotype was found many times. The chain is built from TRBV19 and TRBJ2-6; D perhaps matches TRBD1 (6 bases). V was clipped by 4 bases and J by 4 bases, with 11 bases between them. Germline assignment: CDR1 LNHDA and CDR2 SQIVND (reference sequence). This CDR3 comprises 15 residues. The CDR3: CASSNRVAGANVLTF. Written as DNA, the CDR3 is TGTGCCAGTAGTAACAGGGTTGCCGGGGCCAACGTCCTGACTTTC.

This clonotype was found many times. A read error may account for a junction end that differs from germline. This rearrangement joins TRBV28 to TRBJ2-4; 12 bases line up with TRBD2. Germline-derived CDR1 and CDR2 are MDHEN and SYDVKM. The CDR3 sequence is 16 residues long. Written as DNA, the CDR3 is TGTGCCAGCAGAGGGACTAGCGGGTTAGCCAAAAACATTAAGTACTTC. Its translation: CASRGTSGLAKNIKYF.

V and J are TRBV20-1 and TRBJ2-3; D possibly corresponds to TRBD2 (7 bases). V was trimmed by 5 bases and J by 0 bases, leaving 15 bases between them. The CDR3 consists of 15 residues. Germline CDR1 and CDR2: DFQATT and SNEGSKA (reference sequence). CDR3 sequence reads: CSAPLGGGSTDTQYF. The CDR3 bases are TGCAGTGCTCCCTTAGGGGGGGGGAGCACAGATACGCAGTATTTT.

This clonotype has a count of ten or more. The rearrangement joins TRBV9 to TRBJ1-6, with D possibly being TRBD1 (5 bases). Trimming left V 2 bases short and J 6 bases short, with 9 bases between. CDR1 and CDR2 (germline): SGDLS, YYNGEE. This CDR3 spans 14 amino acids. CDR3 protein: CASSVGTGNSPLHF. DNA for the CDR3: TGTGCCAGCAGCGTGGGGACCGGTAATTCACCCCTCCACTTT.

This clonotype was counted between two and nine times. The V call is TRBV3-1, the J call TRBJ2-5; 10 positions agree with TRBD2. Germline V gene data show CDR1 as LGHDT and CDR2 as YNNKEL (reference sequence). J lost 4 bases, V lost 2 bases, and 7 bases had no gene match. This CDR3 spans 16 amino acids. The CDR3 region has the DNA TGTGCCAGCAGCCAAAGAGCTAGCGGGAGCGGAGAGACCCAGTACTTC. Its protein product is CASSQRASGSGETQYF.